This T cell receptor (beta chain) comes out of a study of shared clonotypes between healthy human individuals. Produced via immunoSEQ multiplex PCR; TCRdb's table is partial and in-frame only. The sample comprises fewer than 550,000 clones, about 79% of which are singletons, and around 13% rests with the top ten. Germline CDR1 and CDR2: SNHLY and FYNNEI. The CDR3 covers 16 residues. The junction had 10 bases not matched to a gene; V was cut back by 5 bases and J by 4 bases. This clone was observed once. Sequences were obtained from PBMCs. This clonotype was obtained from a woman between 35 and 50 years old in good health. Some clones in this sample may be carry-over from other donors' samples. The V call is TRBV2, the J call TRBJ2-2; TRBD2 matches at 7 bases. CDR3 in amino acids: CASSTLPSGTTGELFF. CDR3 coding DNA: TGTGCCAGCAGTACATTGCCTAGCGGTACCACCGGGGAGCTGTTTTTT.